The 17 T cell receptor beta chains in this list originate from one sample, sequenced in a study of blood T cell repertoires in COVID-19. Profiling relied on immunoSEQ multiplex PCR, and the TCRdb table lists in-frame clones only, not all of them. In the table there are roughly 20,000 clones, around 83% of which are singletons. The sequencing input was peripheral blood. Receptor source: a human donor in a cohort sampled during active COVID-19.

This clone was counted a single time. DNA of the CDR3: TGTGCCAGCAGTTCATCACCGGGACAGGGAAGAGAAAAACTGTTTTTT. This encodes CASSSSPGQGREKLFF. This chain connects TRBV6-5 to TRBJ1-4, with 9 bases fitting TRBD1. Germline V gene sequence: CDR1 MNHEY, CDR2 SVGAGI. V was pared by 4 bases and J by 8 bases, with 11 bases of the junction left unmatched. The length of the CDR3 is 16 residues.

This clone has just a few counts. CDR3 DNA: TGTGCCAGCAGCGTTCCGGGACAGAATGAAAAACTGTTTTTT. This gives the protein CASSVPGQNEKLFF. This sequence joins TRBV9 and TRBJ1-4; 7 positions agree with TRBD1. The length of the CDR3 is 14 residues. Germline V CDR1 and CDR2: SGDLS, YYNGEE. The V gene end was trimmed by 2 bases and the J gene end by 5 bases; junction bases not matched to a gene: 3.

The V and J genes are TRBV28 and TRBJ2-2; no firm D call. V was shortened by 7 bases and J by 0 bases, with 15 bases between the two germline ends. The CDR3 length is 16 residues. Per germline, CDR1 MDHEN and CDR2 SYDVKM. CDR3 loop: CASIPLQRANTGELFF. In DNA form, the CDR3 reads TGTGCCAGCATTCCCCTACAGAGAGCGAACACCGGGGAGCTGTTTTTT.

V and J are TRBV15 and TRBJ2-7; D uncertain. The germline V and J ends were trimmed by 4 bases and 5 bases, with 15 bases remaining between them. Germline CDR1 is LNHNV and CDR2 is YYDKDF (reference sequence). The CDR3 length is 14 residues. The CDR3 protein is CATSTPPAIHEQYF. Written as DNA, the CDR3 is TGTGCCACCAGCACTCCTCCCGCGATCCACGAGCAGTACTTC.

The chain employs TRBV18 and TRBJ1-1; TRBD1 agrees at 7 bases. CDR1 and CDR2 from the germline V gene are KGHSH and LQKENI. The CDR3 covers 13 residues. With 6 bases clipped from V and 3 bases from J, the junction kept 4 bases outside the gene matches. The CDR3 DNA reads as TGTGCCAGCTCCCCCGACAGGGACACTGAAGCTTTCTTT. This codes for CASSPDRDTEAFF.

This clone has more than one count but fewer than ten. Here the CDR3 DNA reads TGTGCCAGCAGCTTAGCCGGGCGGCTAGCGGGAGGTCACATTCAGTACTTC. Amino acids: CASSLAGRLAGGHIQYF. This rearrangement joins TRBV7-9 to TRBJ2-4; TRBD2 matches at 11 bases. CDR3 length equals 17 residues. Germline CDR1 reads SEHNR; CDR2 reads FQNEAQ (reference sequence). Trimming at V came to 0 bases and at J to 8 bases, leaving 9 bases not matched to a gene.

This sequence joins TRBV5-1 and TRBJ2-1; D may be TRBD1 (6 bases). The CDR3 is 15 residues long. V gave up 5 bases and J gave up 1 base, with 13 bases separating them. Germline V gene sequence: CDR1 SGHRS, CDR2 YFSETQ. The CDR3 is CASSNGQISYNEQFF. The CDR3 DNA reads as TGCGCCAGCAGTAATGGACAGATATCCTACAATGAGCAGTTCTTC.

The chain joins TRBV6-5 to TRBJ2-1, with D possibly matching TRBD2 (5 bases). Germline V gene sequence: CDR1 MNHEY, CDR2 SVGAGI. The ends were cut back, 5 bases at V and 9 bases at J, with 14 bases in the middle. This CDR3 is built from 13 residues. This chain's CDR3 is CASSQREGAEQFF. As DNA, the CDR3 is TGTGCCAGCAGTCAGCGCGAGGGAGCTGAGCAGTTCTTC.

The chain employs TRBV2 and TRBJ1-5, with TRBD1 identical over 7 bases. The CDR3 is 14 residues long. Trimming removed 6 bases from V and 4 bases from J; junction bases left unmatched: 6. The germline V gene encodes CDR1 SNHLY and CDR2 FYNNEI. The CDR3 DNA reads TGTGCCAGCAGCCGGGACAGATATAATCAGCCCCAGCATTTT. It yields the protein CASSRDRYNQPQHF.

The CDR3 coding sequence is TGTGCCAGCAGCGGCAGGGGGCGAGGGGAGACCCAGTACTTC. Translating it yields CASSGRGRGETQYF. V gene TRBV7-8 combines with J gene TRBJ2-5, with 8 nucleotides matching TRBD1. Unmatched junction bases numbered 7, after V lost 5 bases and J lost 5 bases. CDR3 length: 14 residues. The germline CDR1 and CDR2 sequences are SGHVS and FQNEAQ.

The chain joins TRBV30 to TRBJ2-3; perhaps TRBD1 as D (6 bases). Per the germline V gene, CDR1 is GTSNPN and CDR2 is SVGIG (reference sequence). The CDR3 has 12 residues. Trimming left V 3 bases short and J 5 bases short, with 9 bases between. The CDR3 here is CAWSPQGDTQYF. The CDR3 DNA sequence: TGTGCCTGGAGCCCACAGGGAGATACGCAGTATTTT.

The DNA for the CDR3 is TGTGCCAGCAGTTTATCCACAAACACTGAAGCTTTCTTT. Translation: CASSLSTNTEAFF. The chain is built from TRBV28 and TRBJ1-1; D ambiguous. This CDR3 contains 13 residues. Germline V CDR1 and CDR2: MDHEN, SYDVKM. V lost 1 base, J lost 2 bases, and 5 bases lay in between.

The chain uses TRBV28 and TRBJ1-2, with 9 nucleotides matching TRBD1. CDR1 is MDHEN and CDR2 is SYDVKM in the germline V gene. This CDR3 is 15 amino acids long. V lost 5 bases, J lost 6 bases, and 10 bases stayed unmatched. The CDR3 sequence is CASSAPRGQGNGYTF. The CDR3 DNA follows: TGTGCCAGCAGTGCGCCGCGGGGACAGGGAAATGGCTACACCTTC.

This chain links TRBV19 with TRBJ1-1, with D unresolved. Trimming stripped 3 bases from V and 0 bases from J, with 17 bases between. The CDR3 covers 17 residues. Germline CDR1 and CDR2: LNHDA and SQIVND (reference sequence). CDR3 nucleotides: TGTGCCAGTAGTATTGGTTTGATGAACTCTATGAACACTGAAGCTTTCTTT. Its translation is CASSIGLMNSMNTEAFF.

The chain carries TRBV30 and TRBJ2-2; 7 nucleotides agree with TRBD1. V trimming: 0 bases; J trimming: 2 bases; junction bases outside the gene matches: 6. Germline lookup yields CDR1 GTSNPN and CDR2 SVGIG (reference sequence). The CDR3 extends over 16 amino acids. CDR3 region: CAWSVFGTVNTGELFF. CDR3 in DNA: TGTGCCTGGAGTGTATTTGGGACAGTAAACACCGGGGAGCTGTTTTTT.

The chain joins TRBV5-1 to TRBJ1-2; TRBD1 aligns across 9 bases. The germline V gene has CDR1 SGHRS and CDR2 YFSETQ. CDR3 length: 15 amino acids. V was pared by 0 bases and J by 6 bases, with 6 bases of the junction left unmatched. The CDR3: CASSLGTGVGHGYTF. In DNA form, the CDR3 reads TGCGCCAGCAGCTTGGGGACAGGGGTCGGGCATGGCTACACCTTC.

V is TRBV7-9 and J is TRBJ1-3; D is uncertain. Trimming pared 5 bases from V and 5 bases from J, leaving 7 bases between. Germline V gene data show CDR1 as SEHNR and CDR2 as FQNEAQ (reference sequence). The CDR3 loop spans 12 amino acids. The CDR3 loop reads CASSLDRNTIYF. The CDR3 nucleotides read TGTGCCAGCAGCCTAGACAGAAACACCATATATTTT.